Listed here are 2 T cell receptor beta chains from one sample, sequenced in a study of pediatric ulcerative colitis. Generated by immunoSEQ multiplex PCR, the TCRdb table keeps only in-frame clones and is missing some. The sample lists 57,000 or so clones, over 80% occurring once. Specimen: blood. All receptors derive from a boy aged 10-17 years who was a control in a study of pediatric ulcerative colitis.

The V and J genes are TRBV2 and TRBJ1-1; a weak D match, TRBD1 (5 bases). Germline values: CDR1 SNHLY, CDR2 FYNNEI. The V gene lost 7 bases and the J gene lost 8 bases, with 17 bases spanning the gap. CDR3 length: 13 amino acids. The CDR3 loop is CASTRPGLLEAFF. Written as DNA, the CDR3 is TGTGCCAGCACTCGACCGGGACTCCTAGAAGCTTTCTTT. Supplemented by reference TRBV2 and TRBJ1-1, the full variable domain reads EPEVTQTPSHQVTQMGQEVILRCVPISNHLYFYWYRQILGQKVEFLVSFYNNEISEKSEIFDDQFSVERPDGSNFTLKIRSTKLEDSAMYFCASTRPGLLEAFFGQGTRLTVV.

This chain links TRBV7-3 with TRBJ2-1, with 12 nucleotides matching TRBD2. The length of the CDR3 is 14 residues. The junction had 5 bases not matched to a gene; V was cut back by 5 bases and J by 9 bases. Germline CDR1 reads SGHTA; CDR2 reads FQGTGA. CDR3 amino acids: CASSPSGRAGEQFF. DNA for the CDR3: TGTGCCAGCAGCCCTAGCGGGAGGGCCGGTGAGCAGTTCTTC.